Below, 19 T cell receptor beta chains from the same sample are listed, as sequenced in a study of Ad26.COV2.S vaccination and SARS-CoV-2 variants. TCRdb's table, derived via immunoSEQ multiplex PCR, lists solely in-frame clones and lacks some. The table shows about 410,000 clones, with approximately 90% occurring only once. This sample's treatment: some 19 received Ad26.COV2.S at low or high dose, single or two shots; roughly five received placebo; per-sample allocation not given. The samples were gathered on day 63 after the first injection of vaccine or placebo. Sample: peripheral blood, taken in a trial of Ad26.COV2.S vaccine versus placebo. These receptors originate from a person between 18 and 65 years old who received the Ad26.COV2.S COVID-19 vaccine or a placebo.

The V gene is TRBV4-1, the J gene TRBJ2-5; D uncertain. Trimming cost V 4 bases and J 6 bases, with 15 bases left between them. CDR3 length: 14 residues. CDR1 is MGHRA and CDR2 is YSYEKL in the germline V gene. This CDR3 reads CASSPDKETKTQYF. The CDR3 DNA reads TGCGCCAGCAGCCCAGATAAGGAGACCAAGACCCAGTACTTC.

The chain carries TRBV2 and TRBJ2-3; D not certain. V lost 7 bases and J 6 bases, leaving 14 bases between the germline ends. The CDR3 has 13 residues. From germline, CDR1 is SNHLY and CDR2 FYNNEI. CDR3: CASTVSWVDTQYF. CDR3 bases: TGTGCCAGCACCGTAAGTTGGGTTGATACGCAGTATTTT.

V usage is TRBV29-1 and J usage is TRBJ2-7; D is unclear. This CDR3 is 12 amino acids long. Looked up from germline, CDR1 is SQVTM and CDR2 is ANQGSEA. V dropped 0 bases and J dropped 2 bases, with 5 bases sitting between them. In nucleotides, the CDR3 is TGCAGCGTTGAAGATGCCCCCTACGAGCAGTACTTC. This sequence encodes CSVEDAPYEQYF.

This clone was counted many times. The rearrangement joins TRBV6-1 to TRBJ2-5; possibly TRBD2 for D (6 bases). This CDR3 has 15 amino acids. Germline V gene sequence: CDR1 MNHNS, CDR2 SASEGT. Trimming took 0 bases from V and 4 from J, leaving 12 bases between them. CDR3 residues: CASSEAHGGSETQYF. CDR3 bases: TGTGCCAGCAGTGAAGCGCATGGAGGGTCAGAGACCCAGTACTTC.

The V call is TRBV19, the J call TRBJ2-3; D tentatively fits TRBD1 or TRBD2 (5 bases each). The CDR3 extends over 13 amino acids. V lost 9 bases and J 1 base, leaving 11 bases between the germline ends. Germline V gives CDR1 LNHDA, CDR2 SQIVND (reference sequence). CDR3 loop: CASHRGGTDTQYF. The CDR3 nucleotides are TGTGCCAGCCACAGAGGGGGCACAGATACGCAGTATTTT.

The chain has TRBV7-9 and TRBJ1-6; D unclear. The CDR3 covers 15 residues. V was shortened by 0 bases and J by 3 bases, with 6 bases between the two germline ends. Germline CDR1 SEHNR, CDR2 FQNEAQ (reference sequence). The DNA for the CDR3 is TGTGCCAGCAGCTTAGCAGAGGTCTATAATTCACCCCTCCACTTT. Protein product: CASSLAEVYNSPLHF.

The chain has TRBV2 and TRBJ2-5, with D perhaps TRBD2 (6 bases). V lost 9 bases, J lost 5 bases, and 22 bases lay in between. The CDR3 has 15 residues. CDR1 and CDR2 from the germline V gene are SNHLY and FYNNEI. CDR3 sequence: CASTGRDVVGETQYF. CDR3 sequence (DNA): TGTGCCAGTACCGGGCGGGACGTAGTTGGGGAGACCCAGTACTTC.

The genes are TRBV19 and TRBJ1-1, with D unclear. V dropped 2 bases and J dropped 0 bases, with 7 bases sitting between them. CDR1 and CDR2 (germline): LNHDA, SQIVND (reference sequence). This CDR3 is built from 14 residues. The CDR3 sequence: CASSISGLNTEAFF. The CDR3 nucleotides read TGTGCCAGTAGTATATCAGGCCTGAACACTGAAGCTTTCTTT. Looking up the rest from reference TRBV19 and TRBJ1-1 gives the full variable domain: DGGITQSPKYLFRKEGQNVTLSCEQNLNHDAMYWYRQDPGQGLRLIYYSQIVNDFQKGDIAEGYSVSREKKESFPLTVTSAQKNPTAFYLCASSISGLNTEAFFGQGTRLTVV.

V and J are TRBV24-1 and TRBJ2-1; 12 bases are a match to TRBD1. Looked up from germline, CDR1 is KGHDR and CDR2 is SFDVKD. The CDR3 sequence is 17 residues long. After removal of 3 bases from V and 4 bases from J, the junction contained 6 bases not matched to a gene. CDR3 loop: CATSDGRDRGLYNEQFF. CDR3 coding DNA: TGTGCCACCAGTGATGGCAGGGACAGGGGGCTTTACAATGAGCAGTTCTTC.

V usage is TRBV28 and J usage is TRBJ1-5; 7 nucleotides line up with TRBD1. Trimming took 7 bases from V and 6 from J; bases not matched to a gene: 15. The germline CDR1 and CDR2 sequences are MDHEN and SYDVKM. The CDR3 spans 16 residues. The CDR3 reads CASTVPGQLLSQPQHF. The CDR3 DNA is TGTGCCAGCACCGTACCGGGACAGCTACTGAGTCAGCCCCAGCATTTT.

This clone was picked up one time. V usage is TRBV6-5 and J usage is TRBJ2-7, with D possibly TRBD2 on 6 matching bases. Germline V gene sequence: CDR1 MNHEY, CDR2 SVGAGI. The CDR3 is 13 residues long. Trimming stripped 6 bases from V and 2 bases from J, with 11 bases between. This chain's CDR3 is CASRISGTYEQYF. CDR3 coding DNA: TGTGCCAGCAGAATTAGCGGAACCTACGAGCAGTACTTC.

The chain is built from TRBV7-3 and TRBJ1-1; no firm D call. CDR1 SGHTA and CDR2 FQGTGA come from the germline V gene. The CDR3 sequence is 12 residues long. The V and J ends lost 5 bases and 8 bases respectively, with 12 bases between them. This chain's CDR3 is CASSKPGKEAFF. CDR3 nucleotide sequence: TGTGCCAGCAGCAAACCGGGAAAGGAAGCTTTCTTT.

This chain joins TRBV23-1 and TRBJ2-6; D unresolved. TRBV23-1 is noted as an ORF with a role that remains uncertain. Trimming stripped 4 bases from V and 0 bases from J, with 16 bases between. The CDR3 consists of 18 residues. The CDR3 sequence is CASSPPVTDNSGANVLTF. The CDR3 region has the DNA TGCGCCAGCAGTCCACCCGTCACTGACAACTCTGGGGCCAACGTCCTGACTTTC.

This clone was recorded only once. The chain has TRBV28 and TRBJ2-1; 9 bases fit TRBD2. Germline CDR1 is MDHEN and CDR2 is SYDVKM. Trimming cost V 6 bases and J 8 bases; bases outside gene matches: 11. This CDR3 contains 15 residues. CDR3 nucleotides: TGTGCCAGCAGGTCCTTTTATAGCGGGAGCGATGAGCAGTTCTTC. Residues: CASRSFYSGSDEQFF.

V is TRBV11-1 and J is TRBJ2-5; D may be TRBD2 (5 bases). The CDR3 covers 14 residues. CDR1 is SGHAT and CDR2 is FQDESV in the germline V gene (reference sequence). V lost 5 bases to trimming and J lost 5 bases, with 15 bases between them. CDR3 DNA: TGTGCCAGCAGCCCGAGGGTGTCGGGGGAGACCCAGTACTTC. Protein product: CASSPRVSGETQYF.

V gene TRBV10-3 combines with J gene TRBJ1-5; 7 nucleotides match TRBD1. V shed 6 bases and J 1 base; nucleotides not matched to a gene: 3. CDR1 is ENHRY, CDR2 SYGVKD, per germline. There are 14 residues in the CDR3. The DNA of the CDR3 is TGTGCCATCAGCGCGGACAGGAGCAATCAGCCCCAGCATTTT. Translating it yields CAISADRSNQPQHF.

This chain connects TRBV11-2 to TRBJ2-5; D might be TRBD1 or TRBD2, each matching 5 bases. Trimming took 1 base from V and 4 from J, leaving 16 bases between them. The CDR3 sequence is 16 residues long. Germline CDR1 is SGHAT and CDR2 is FQNNGV. CDR3: CASSLGAGRVGETQYF. For the CDR3, the DNA is TGTGCCAGCAGCTTAGGGGCAGGGCGGGTTGGAGAGACCCAGTACTTC.

As concerns this clone: The sample has other DNA sequences that encode this CDR3 too. V usage is TRBV15 and J usage is TRBJ2-5; 7 positions agree with TRBD1. The CDR3 spans 13 residues. Germline V gene data show CDR1 as LNHNV and CDR2 as YYDKDF (reference sequence). V lost 0 bases to trimming and J lost 5 bases; unmatched junction nucleotides: 0. CDR3 sequence (DNA): TGTGCCACCAGCAGAGACAGGGGGGAGACCCAGTACTTC. It is translated as CATSRDRGETQYF.

The rearrangement uses TRBV30 and TRBJ1-1; weak D call: TRBD1 (5 bases). This CDR3 region has 13 residues. V was cut by 0 bases and J by 4 bases, with 9 bases left in between. Germline V gene data show CDR1 as GTSNPN and CDR2 as SVGIG (reference sequence). Written as DNA, the CDR3 is TGTGCCTGGAGTGTGGGGCAGGGCACTGAAGCTTTCTTT. Amino acid sequence: CAWSVGQGTEAFF.